What follows are 10 T cell receptor beta chains derived from one specimen sequenced in a study of Ad26.COV2.S vaccination and SARS-CoV-2 variants. The data were produced by immunoSEQ multiplex PCR, yet TCRdb's version contains in-frame clones alone and is incomplete. The sample has around 340,000 clones; about 88% are singletons. Treatment given: some 20 received Ad26.COV2.S at low or high dose, single or two shots; several received placebo; per-sample allocation not given. It was on day 63 after the first vaccine or placebo injection that samples were taken. This specimen was peripheral blood, taken in a trial of Ad26.COV2.S vaccine versus placebo. These receptors were taken from a person between 18 and 60 years old who received the Ad26.COV2.S COVID-19 vaccine or a placebo.

J is TRBJ2-3 and V is TRBV5-6; TRBD2 agrees at 8 bases. The CDR3 covers 16 residues. The V segment lost 4 bases and the J segment 2 bases; nucleotides outside the gene matches: 9. CDR1 SGHDT and CDR2 YYEEEE come from the germline V gene. The CDR3 DNA reads TGTGCCAGCAGCGGAAAACTAGCGGAGCCCACAGATACGCAGTATTTT. Residues: CASSGKLAEPTDTQYF.

The CDR3: CAWTKGQARGNEQYF. CDR3 sequence (DNA): TGTGCCTGGACCAAAGGACAGGCCCGAGGGAACGAGCAGTACTTC. The genes are TRBV30 and TRBJ2-7; TRBD1 matches 7 bases. The trim removed 4 bases at V and 5 bases at J, leaving 14 bases unmatched. The length of the CDR3 is 15 residues. Germline V gives CDR1 GTSNPN, CDR2 SVGIG (reference sequence).

J is TRBJ1-2 and V is TRBV4-2, with D hard to call. The CDR3 contains 14 residues. Trimming stripped 0 bases from V and 4 bases from J, with 9 bases between. The germline V gene encodes CDR1 LGHNA and CDR2 YNFKEQ. This CDR3 reads CASSQDTGSYGYTF. CDR3 DNA sequence: TGTGCCAGCAGCCAAGATACGGGATCCTATGGCTACACCTTC.

This sequence joins TRBV11-3 and TRBJ1-1; the D is unclear. CDR1 is SGHNT, CDR2 YENEEA, per germline. The CDR3 has 14 residues. The V end was cut by 4 bases, the J end by 7 bases, with 16 bases between. CDR3 DNA: TGTGCCAGCAGCTCTCGAACTCTTAGGTATGAAGCTTTCTTT. Encoded protein: CASSSRTLRYEAFF.

The chain couples TRBV27 to TRBJ2-1; TRBD2 agrees at 12 bases. Looked up from germline, CDR1 is MNHEY and CDR2 is SMNVEV (reference sequence). There are 14 residues in the CDR3. V was pared by 2 bases and J by 7 bases, with 0 bases of the junction left unmatched. The DNA of the CDR3 is TGTGCCAGCAGTTTAGGACTAGCGGGAAATGAGCAGTTCTTC. Amino acid sequence: CASSLGLAGNEQFF.

The chain carries TRBV18 and TRBJ2-7; the D gene is possibly TRBD1 (6 bases). The CDR3 has 15 amino acids. Looked up from germline, CDR1 is KGHSH and CDR2 is LQKENI. V dropped 3 bases and J dropped 3 bases, with 15 bases sitting between them. The CDR3 nucleotides read TGTGCCAGCTCACCTAGAGGGACACGGAACTACGAGCAGTACTTC. Residues: CASSPRGTRNYEQYF.

This CDR3 is CASSLLGAANEQFF. The CDR3, as DNA: TGTGCCAGCAGTCTGCTAGGAGCAGCAAATGAGCAGTTCTTC. This rearrangement joins TRBV27 to TRBJ2-1, with unresolved D. Trimming took 5 bases from V and 7 from J, leaving 15 bases between them. The CDR3 is 14 residues long. CDR1 and CDR2 (germline): MNHEY, SMNVEV (reference sequence).

This clone was seen just once. The V and J genes are TRBV7-9 and TRBJ2-1; TRBD1 matches 7 bases. Germline V gives CDR1 SEHNR, CDR2 FQNEAQ (reference sequence). V lost 7 bases, J lost 6 bases, and 21 bases stayed unmatched. The CDR3 runs 18 residues. This chain's CDR3 is CASTPALGQLGMVNEQFF. The CDR3 DNA is TGTGCCAGCACCCCAGCTCTGGGACAGCTAGGGATGGTCAATGAGCAGTTCTTC.

The gene calls are TRBV3-1 (or the pseudogene TRBV3-2) and TRBJ2-1; 12 nucleotides match TRBD2. The germline CDR1 and CDR2 sequences are LGHDT and YNNKEL (reference sequence). V shed 1 base and J 5 bases; nucleotides not matched to a gene: 3. The CDR3 spans 16 residues. CDR3 amino acids: CASSQVGTSGHNEQFF. The CDR3 DNA reads as TGTGCCAGCAGCCAAGTGGGGACTAGCGGGCACAATGAGCAGTTCTTC.

This chain joins TRBV29-1 and TRBJ2-6; D unresolved. The CDR3 loop spans 12 amino acids. Germline-derived CDR1 and CDR2 are SQVTM and ANQGSEA. The V end lost 5 bases, the J end lost 0 bases, and 2 bases lay between the germline ends. The DNA for the CDR3 is TGCAGCGTTAGCTCTGGGGCCAACGTCCTGACTTTC. Translating it yields CSVSSGANVLTF.